Below, one T cell receptor beta chain is given with its context. The data were obtained in a study of T cell changes during pregnancy in multiple sclerosis. Repertoires were generated with immunoSEQ multiplex PCR, while TCRdb's copy carries only in-frame clones and drops some. The sample contains under 50,000 clones, 90% to 95% of which appear only once. Germline CDR1 is SGHTA and CDR2 is FQGNSA. The CDR3 consists of 16 residues. Unmatched junction bases numbered 11, after V lost 2 bases and J lost 8 bases. The chain recombines TRBV7-2 with TRBJ2-1, with 8 bases that match TRBD2. This specimen was CD8+ T cells from peripheral blood mononuclear cells, taken in the first trimester of pregnancy. The TCR sequence derives from a female donor with multiple sclerosis, enrolled in a pregnancy study. CDR3 coding DNA: TGTGCCAGCAGCTTAAATCGGCAAGCGGGAGTCGATGAGCAGTTCTTC. Translating it yields CASSLNRQAGVDEQFF.